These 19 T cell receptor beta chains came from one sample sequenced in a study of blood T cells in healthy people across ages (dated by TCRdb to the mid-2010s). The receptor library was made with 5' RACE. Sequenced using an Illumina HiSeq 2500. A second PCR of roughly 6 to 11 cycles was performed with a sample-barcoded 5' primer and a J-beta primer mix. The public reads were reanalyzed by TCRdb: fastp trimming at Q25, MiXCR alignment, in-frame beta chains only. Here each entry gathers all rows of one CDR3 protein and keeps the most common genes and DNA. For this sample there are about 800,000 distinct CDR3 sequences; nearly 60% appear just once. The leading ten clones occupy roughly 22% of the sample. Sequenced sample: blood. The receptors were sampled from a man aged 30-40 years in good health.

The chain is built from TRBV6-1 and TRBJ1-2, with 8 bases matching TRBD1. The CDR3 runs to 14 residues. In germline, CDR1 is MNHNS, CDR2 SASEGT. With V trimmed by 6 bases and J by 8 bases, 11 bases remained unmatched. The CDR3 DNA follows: TGTGCCAGCAGACCGGGGGACAGGACCGGCGGCTACACCTTC. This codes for CASRPGDRTGGYTF.

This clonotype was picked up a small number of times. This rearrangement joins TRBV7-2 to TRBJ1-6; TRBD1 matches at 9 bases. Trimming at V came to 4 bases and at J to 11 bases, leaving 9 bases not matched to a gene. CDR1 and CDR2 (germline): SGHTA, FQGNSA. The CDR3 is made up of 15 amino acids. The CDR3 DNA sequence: TGTGCCAGCAGCTCTTTAGTTGGACAGGGGACACCCCTCCACTTT. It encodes CASSSLVGQGTPLHF.

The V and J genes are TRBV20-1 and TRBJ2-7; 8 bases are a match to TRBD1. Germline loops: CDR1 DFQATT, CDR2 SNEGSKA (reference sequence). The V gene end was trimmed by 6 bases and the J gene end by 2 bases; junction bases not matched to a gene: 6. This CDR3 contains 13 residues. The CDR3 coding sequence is TGCAGTGCCATTGACAGGGGTACCTACGAGCAGTACTTC. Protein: CSAIDRGTYEQYF.

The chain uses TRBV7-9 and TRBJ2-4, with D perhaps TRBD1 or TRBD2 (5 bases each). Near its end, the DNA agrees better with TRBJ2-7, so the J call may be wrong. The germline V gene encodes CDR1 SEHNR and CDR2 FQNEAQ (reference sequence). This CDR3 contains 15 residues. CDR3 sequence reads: CASSYPGPTFDEQYF. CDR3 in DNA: TGTGCCAGCAGTTACCCGGGACCCACATTTGACGAGCAGTACTTC.

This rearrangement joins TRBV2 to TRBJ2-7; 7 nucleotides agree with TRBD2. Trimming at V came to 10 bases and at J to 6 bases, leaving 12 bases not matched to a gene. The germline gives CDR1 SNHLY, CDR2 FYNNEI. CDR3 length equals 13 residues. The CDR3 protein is CATRLAHSGEQYF. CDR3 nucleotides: TGTGCCACCAGACTAGCCCACTCGGGCGAGCAGTACTTC. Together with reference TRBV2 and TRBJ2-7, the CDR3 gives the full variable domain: EPEVTQTPSHQVTQMGQEVILRCVPISNHLYFYWYRQILGQKVEFLVSFYNNEISEKSEIFDDQFSVERPDGSNFTLKIRSTKLEDSAMYFCATRLAHSGEQYFGPGTRLTVT.

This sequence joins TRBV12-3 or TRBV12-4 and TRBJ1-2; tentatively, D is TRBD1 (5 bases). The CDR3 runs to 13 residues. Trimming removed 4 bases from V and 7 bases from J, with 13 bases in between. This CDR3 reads CASSCARVGGYTF. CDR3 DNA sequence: TGTGCCAGCAGTTGTGCCAGGGTGGGTGGCTACACCTTC.

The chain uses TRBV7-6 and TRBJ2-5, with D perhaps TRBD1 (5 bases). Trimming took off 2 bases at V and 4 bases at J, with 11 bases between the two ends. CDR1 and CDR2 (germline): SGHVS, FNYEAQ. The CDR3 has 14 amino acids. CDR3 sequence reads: CASSLNPRGETQYF. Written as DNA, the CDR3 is TGTGCCAGCAGCTTAAACCCTAGGGGAGAGACCCAGTACTTC.

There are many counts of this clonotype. CDR3 amino acids: CSVWGQHSYEQYF. The DNA of the CDR3 is TGCAGCGTGTGGGGACAGCACTCCTACGAGCAGTACTTC. The V call is TRBV29-1, the J call TRBJ2-7; 7 positions match TRBD1. The CDR3 is 13 amino acids. Germline V CDR1 and CDR2: SQVTM, ANQGSEA. The V and J ends lost 6 bases and 0 bases, in that order; junction bases with no gene match: 5.

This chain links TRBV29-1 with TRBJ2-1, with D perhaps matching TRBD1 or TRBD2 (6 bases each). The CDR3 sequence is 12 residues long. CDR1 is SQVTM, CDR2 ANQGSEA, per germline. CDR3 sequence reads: CSHEGGYNEQFF. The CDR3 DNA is TGCAGTCACGAGGGGGGCTACAATGAGCAGTTCTTC.

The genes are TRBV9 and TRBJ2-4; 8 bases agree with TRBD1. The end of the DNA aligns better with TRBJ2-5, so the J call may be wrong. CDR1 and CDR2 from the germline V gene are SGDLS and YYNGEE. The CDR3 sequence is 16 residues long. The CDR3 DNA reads TGTGCCAGCAGCGTAGAAGAGAGGACAGGGCACGAGACCCAGTACTTC. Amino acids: CASSVEERTGHETQYF.

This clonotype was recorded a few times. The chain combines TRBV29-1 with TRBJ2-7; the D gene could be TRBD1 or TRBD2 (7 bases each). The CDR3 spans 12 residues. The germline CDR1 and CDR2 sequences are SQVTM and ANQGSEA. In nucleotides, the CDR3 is TGCAGAGCTAACAGGGGAGCGGGAGAGCAGTACTTC. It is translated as CRANRGAGEQYF.

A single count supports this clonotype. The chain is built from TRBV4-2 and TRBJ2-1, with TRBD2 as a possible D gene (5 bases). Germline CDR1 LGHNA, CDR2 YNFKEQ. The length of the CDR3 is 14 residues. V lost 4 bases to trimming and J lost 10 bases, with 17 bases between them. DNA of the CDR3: TGTGCCAGCAGCCTGTTGGAGGCCTCGGGGGAGCAGTTCTTC. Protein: CASSLLEASGEQFF.

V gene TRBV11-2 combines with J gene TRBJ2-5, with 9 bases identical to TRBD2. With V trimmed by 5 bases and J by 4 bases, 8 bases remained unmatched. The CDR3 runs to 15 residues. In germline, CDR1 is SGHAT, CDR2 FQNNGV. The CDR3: CASSDSRGGGETQYF. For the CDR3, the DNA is TGTGCCAGCAGCGATTCGCGGGGGGGCGGAGAGACCCAGTACTTC.

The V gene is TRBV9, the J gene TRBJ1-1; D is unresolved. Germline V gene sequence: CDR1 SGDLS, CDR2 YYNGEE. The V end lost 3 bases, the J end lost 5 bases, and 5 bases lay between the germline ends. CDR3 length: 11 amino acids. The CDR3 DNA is TGTGCCAGCAGCGGGTGGACTGAAGCTTTCTTT. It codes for CASSGWTEAFF.

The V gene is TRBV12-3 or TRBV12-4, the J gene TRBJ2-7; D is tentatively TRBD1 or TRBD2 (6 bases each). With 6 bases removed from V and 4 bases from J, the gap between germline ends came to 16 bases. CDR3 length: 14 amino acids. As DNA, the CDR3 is TGTGCCAGCAGGCGGGACATCATCCCGTACGAGCAGTACTTC. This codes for CASRRDIIPYEQYF.

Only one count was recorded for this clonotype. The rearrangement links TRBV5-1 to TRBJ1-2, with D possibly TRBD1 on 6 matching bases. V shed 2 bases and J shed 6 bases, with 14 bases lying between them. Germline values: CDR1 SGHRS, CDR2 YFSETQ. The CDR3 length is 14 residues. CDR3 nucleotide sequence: TGCGCCAGCAGCTTTGGGGAGGACAGCCATGGCTACACCTTC. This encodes CASSFGEDSHGYTF.

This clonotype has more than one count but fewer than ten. For the CDR3, the DNA is TGTGCCAGCAGTGCTCAGGGGACTAAGGAGCAGTACTTC. Encoded protein: CASSAQGTKEQYF. The gene calls are TRBV2 and TRBJ2-7; D perhaps matches TRBD2 (7 bases). CDR3 size: 13 residues. Germline V CDR1 and CDR2: SNHLY, FYNNEI. V lost 4 bases to trimming and J lost 7 bases, with 14 bases between them.

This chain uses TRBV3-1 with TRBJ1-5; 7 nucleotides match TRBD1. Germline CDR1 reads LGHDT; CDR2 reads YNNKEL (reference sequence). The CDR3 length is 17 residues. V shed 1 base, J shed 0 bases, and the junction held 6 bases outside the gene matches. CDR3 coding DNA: TGTGCCAGCAGCCAAGTTTCCCAGGGGGATAGCAATCAGCCCCAGCATTTT. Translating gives CASSQVSQGDSNQPQHF.

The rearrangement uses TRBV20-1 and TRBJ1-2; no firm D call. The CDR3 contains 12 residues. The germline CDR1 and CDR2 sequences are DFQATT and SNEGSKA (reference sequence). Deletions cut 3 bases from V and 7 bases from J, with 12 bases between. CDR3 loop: CSASGEMGGYTF. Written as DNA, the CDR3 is TGCAGTGCTAGCGGCGAAATGGGTGGCTACACCTTC.